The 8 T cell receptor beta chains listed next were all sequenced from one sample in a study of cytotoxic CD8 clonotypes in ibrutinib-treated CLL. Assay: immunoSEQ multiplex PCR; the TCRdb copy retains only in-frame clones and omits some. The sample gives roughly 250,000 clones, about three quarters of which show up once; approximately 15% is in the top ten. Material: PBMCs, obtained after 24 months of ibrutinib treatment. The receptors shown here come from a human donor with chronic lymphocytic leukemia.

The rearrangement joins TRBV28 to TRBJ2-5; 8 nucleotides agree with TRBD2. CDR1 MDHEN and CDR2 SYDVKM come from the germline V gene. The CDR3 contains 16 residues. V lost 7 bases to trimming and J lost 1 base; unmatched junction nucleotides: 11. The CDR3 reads CASMVQASGSQETQYF. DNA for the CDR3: TGTGCCAGCATGGTACAGGCTAGCGGGTCCCAAGAGACCCAGTACTTC.

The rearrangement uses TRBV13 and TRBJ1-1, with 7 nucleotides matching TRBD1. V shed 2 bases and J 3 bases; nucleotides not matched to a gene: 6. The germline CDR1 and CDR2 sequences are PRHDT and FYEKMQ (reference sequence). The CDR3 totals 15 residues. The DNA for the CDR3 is TGTGCCAGCAGCTTAAGTCGGCAGGGGGACACTGAAGCTTTCTTT. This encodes CASSLSRQGDTEAFF.

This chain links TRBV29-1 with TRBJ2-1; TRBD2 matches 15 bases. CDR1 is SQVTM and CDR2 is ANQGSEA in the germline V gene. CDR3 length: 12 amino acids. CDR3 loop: CTGLAGGIEQFF. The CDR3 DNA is TGCACTGGACTAGCGGGGGGGATTGAGCAGTTCTTC.

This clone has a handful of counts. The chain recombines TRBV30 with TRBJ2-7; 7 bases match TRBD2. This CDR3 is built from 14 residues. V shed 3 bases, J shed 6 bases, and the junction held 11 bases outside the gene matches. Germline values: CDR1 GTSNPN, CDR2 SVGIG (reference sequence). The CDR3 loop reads CAWSASGTISEQYF. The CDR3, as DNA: TGTGCCTGGAGCGCCAGCGGGACCATCAGCGAGCAGTACTTC.

DNA for the CDR3: TGTGCCAGCAGTAGACAGGGGGCTAGTGGCTACACCTTC. The encoded protein is CASSRQGASGYTF. The gene calls are TRBV2 and TRBJ1-2, with 10 nucleotides matching TRBD1. Trimming at V came to 5 bases and at J to 7 bases, leaving 4 bases not matched to a gene. Germline CDR1 reads SNHLY; CDR2 reads FYNNEI. There are 13 residues in the CDR3. The whole variable domain, filled in from reference TRBV2 and TRBJ1-2, reads EPEVTQTPSHQVTQMGQEVILRCVPISNHLYFYWYRQILGQKVEFLVSFYNNEISEKSEIFDDQFSVERPDGSNFTLKIRSTKLEDSAMYFCASSRQGASGYTFGSGTRLTVV.

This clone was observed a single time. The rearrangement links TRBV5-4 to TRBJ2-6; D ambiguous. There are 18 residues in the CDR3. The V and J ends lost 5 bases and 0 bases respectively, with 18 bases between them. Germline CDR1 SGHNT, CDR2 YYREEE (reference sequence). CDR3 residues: CASSYDGYGSSGANVLTF. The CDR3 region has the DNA TGTGCCAGCAGTTACGACGGATATGGAAGCTCTGGGGCCAACGTCCTGACTTTC. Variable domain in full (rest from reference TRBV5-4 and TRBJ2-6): ETGVTQSPTHLIKTRGQQVTLRCSSQSGHNTVSWYQQALGQGPQFIFQYYREEENGRGNFPPRFSGLQFPNYSSELNVNALELDDSALYLCASSYDGYGSSGANVLTFGAGSRLTVL.

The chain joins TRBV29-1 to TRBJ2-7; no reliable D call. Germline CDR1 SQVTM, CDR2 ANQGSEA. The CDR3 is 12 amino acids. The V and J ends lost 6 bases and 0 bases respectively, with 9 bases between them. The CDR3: CSVIDSSYEQYF. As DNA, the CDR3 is TGCAGCGTGATAGATAGCTCCTACGAGCAGTACTTC.

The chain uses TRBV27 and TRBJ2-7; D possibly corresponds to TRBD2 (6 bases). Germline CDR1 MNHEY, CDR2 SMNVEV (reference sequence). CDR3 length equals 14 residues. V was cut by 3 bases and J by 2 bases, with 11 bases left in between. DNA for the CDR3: TGTGCCAGCAGTTTCGCAGGCGGGACCTACGAGCAGTACTTC. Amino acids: CASSFAGGTYEQYF.